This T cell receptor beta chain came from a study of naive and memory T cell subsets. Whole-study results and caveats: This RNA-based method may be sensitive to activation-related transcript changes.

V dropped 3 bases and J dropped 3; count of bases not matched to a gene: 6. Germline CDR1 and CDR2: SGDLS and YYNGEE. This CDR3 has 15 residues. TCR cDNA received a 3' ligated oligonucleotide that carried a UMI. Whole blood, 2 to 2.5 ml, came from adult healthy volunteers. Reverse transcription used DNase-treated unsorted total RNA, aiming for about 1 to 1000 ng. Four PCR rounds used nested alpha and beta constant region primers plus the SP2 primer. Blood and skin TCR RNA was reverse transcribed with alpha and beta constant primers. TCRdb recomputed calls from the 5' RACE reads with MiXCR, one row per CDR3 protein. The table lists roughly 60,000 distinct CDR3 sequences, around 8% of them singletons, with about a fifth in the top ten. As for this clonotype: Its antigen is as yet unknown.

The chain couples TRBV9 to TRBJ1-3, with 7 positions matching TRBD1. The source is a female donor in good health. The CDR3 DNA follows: TGTGCCAGCAGCGCACGACAGGGATTTGGAAACACCATATATTTT. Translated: CASSARQGFGNTIYF.